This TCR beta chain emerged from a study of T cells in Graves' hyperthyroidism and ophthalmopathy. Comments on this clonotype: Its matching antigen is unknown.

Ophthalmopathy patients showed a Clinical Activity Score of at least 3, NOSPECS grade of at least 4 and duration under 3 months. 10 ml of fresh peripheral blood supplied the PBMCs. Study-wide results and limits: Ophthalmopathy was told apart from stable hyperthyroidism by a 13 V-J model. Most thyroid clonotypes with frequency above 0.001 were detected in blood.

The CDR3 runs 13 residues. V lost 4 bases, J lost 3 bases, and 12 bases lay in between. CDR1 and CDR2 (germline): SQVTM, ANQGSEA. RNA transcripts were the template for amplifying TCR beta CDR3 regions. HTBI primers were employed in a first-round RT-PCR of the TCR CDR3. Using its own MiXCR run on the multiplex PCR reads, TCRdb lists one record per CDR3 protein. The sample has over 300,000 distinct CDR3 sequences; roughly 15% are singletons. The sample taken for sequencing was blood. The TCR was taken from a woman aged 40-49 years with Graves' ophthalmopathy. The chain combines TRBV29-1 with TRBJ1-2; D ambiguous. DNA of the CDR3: TGCAGCGTTGTTGGAGACCTAGACTATGGCTACACCTTC. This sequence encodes CSVVGDLDYGYTF.